The 21 T cell receptor beta chains listed next were all sequenced from one sample in a study of T cell responses to AZD1222 COVID-19 vaccine. Clones were sequenced by immunoSEQ multiplex PCR, and TCRdb holds only the in-frame ones, with some missing. The sample has some 150,000 clones, about 89% seen once. Sequencing used peripheral blood, obtained on day 0 of MenACWY control vaccination. The receptors were gathered from an adult in good health.

J is TRBJ1-2 and V is TRBV4-1; no reliable D call. This CDR3 contains 13 residues. The V and J ends lost 1 base and 8 bases respectively, with 11 bases between them. From germline, CDR1 is MGHRA and CDR2 YSYEKL. CDR3 bases: TGCGCCAGCAGCCAAGCGCCTGCCGGAGGCTACACCTTC. It translates to CASSQAPAGGYTF.

This chain joins TRBV10-1 and TRBJ2-2; perhaps D is TRBD1 or TRBD2 (5 bases each). V lost 6 bases and J lost 3, with 11 bases in between. The CDR3 runs to 14 residues. Germline V gene data show CDR1 as WNHNN and CDR2 as SYGVQD (reference sequence). CDR3 DNA: TGCGCCAGCAGCTCCGGGGCCGACACCGGGGAGCTGTTTTTT. Translating gives CASSSGADTGELFF.

The chain is built from TRBV28 and TRBJ2-1; TRBD2 agrees at 7 bases. Germline V gene sequence: CDR1 MDHEN, CDR2 SYDVKM. The ends lost 4 bases at V and 1 base at J; junction bases unmatched: 10. CDR3 length equals 17 residues. In nucleotides, the CDR3 is TGTGCCAGCAGTTCCCCGGGCGGGAGTGGATCCTACAATGAGCAGTTCTTC. Translation: CASSSPGGSGSYNEQFF.

J is TRBJ2-7 and V is TRBV7-3; TRBD2 matches 8 bases. The CDR3 is 15 residues long. V lost 5 bases, J lost 2 bases, and 8 bases stayed unmatched. Germline CDR1 SGHTA, CDR2 FQGTGA. The CDR3 region is CASSEAGTSPYEQYF. The CDR3 DNA sequence: TGTGCCAGCAGCGAAGCCGGGACTAGTCCCTACGAGCAGTACTTC.

The V and J genes are TRBV27 and TRBJ1-1; unclear D gene. The germline V and J ends were trimmed by 5 bases and 1 base, with 11 bases remaining between them. The CDR3 is 14 residues long. Per germline, CDR1 MNHEY and CDR2 SMNVEV (reference sequence). The CDR3 loop is CASSLGNRNTEAFF. The CDR3 region has the DNA TGTGCCAGCAGTCTAGGAAATCGGAACACTGAAGCTTTCTTT.

V is TRBV9 and J is TRBJ1-3; 9 nucleotides agree with TRBD1. V shed 2 bases and J 0 bases; nucleotides not matched to a gene: 3. Germline values: CDR1 SGDLS, CDR2 YYNGEE. This CDR3 has 16 amino acids. CDR3 amino acids: CASSVLDRGSGNTIYF. The CDR3, as DNA: TGTGCCAGCAGCGTCCTGGACAGGGGCTCTGGAAACACCATATATTTT.

V is TRBV11-2 and J is TRBJ2-2; TRBD2 aligns across 13 bases. Germline V CDR1 and CDR2: SGHAT, FQNNGV. V shed 2 bases, J shed 3 bases, and the junction held 6 bases outside the gene matches. The length of the CDR3 is 18 residues. The CDR3, as DNA: TGTGCCAGCAGCTTATCACTAGCGGGGGGGCTTTACACCGGGGAGCTGTTTTTT. Translation: CASSLSLAGGLYTGELFF.

The V gene is TRBV3-1 (or the pseudogene TRBV3-2), the J gene TRBJ2-5, with D possibly TRBD2 on 6 matching bases. V lost 6 bases to trimming and J lost 10 bases, with 21 bases between them. This CDR3 comprises 14 residues. CDR1 is LGHDT, CDR2 YNNKEL, per germline (reference sequence). The CDR3 DNA reads TGTGCCAGCAGTCGGGACTGGGGACTCGTGGACCAGTACTTC. This translates into CASSRDWGLVDQYF.

This clone was counted a few times. The chain has TRBV24-1 and TRBJ2-2; possibly TRBD1 or TRBD2 for D (6 bases each). Germline CDR1 KGHDR, CDR2 SFDVKD. The CDR3 is 15 residues long. V dropped 7 bases and J dropped 5 bases, with 16 bases sitting between them. CDR3 DNA sequence: TGTGCCACCAGCGGGGGCGGGTTGATGACCGGGGAGCTGTTTTTT. Encoded protein: CATSGGGLMTGELFF.

V usage is TRBV24-1 and J usage is TRBJ1-5; a weak D match, TRBD1 (5 bases). Trimming took off 0 bases at V and 5 bases at J, with 19 bases between the two ends. The CDR3 has 18 amino acids. In germline, CDR1 is KGHDR, CDR2 SFDVKD. CDR3 region: CATSDLGEQQVIDQPQHF. CDR3 bases: TGTGCCACCAGTGATTTGGGGGAGCAACAGGTGATTGATCAGCCCCAGCATTTT.

The gene calls are TRBV6-1 and TRBJ1-6; D not certain. Trimming removed 3 bases at V and 7 bases at J, with 4 bases between. CDR1 is MNHNS, CDR2 SASEGT, per germline. The CDR3 consists of 12 residues. CDR3 sequence: CASSDRNSPLHF. The CDR3 nucleotides are TGTGCCAGCAGTGACAGGAATTCACCCCTCCACTTT.

This sequence joins TRBV28 and TRBJ1-2; the D is unclear. Trimming removed 4 bases from V and 0 bases from J, with 9 bases in between. Germline V CDR1 and CDR2: MDHEN, SYDVKM. The CDR3 runs 14 residues. The CDR3 protein is CASSSAVSNYGYTF. The CDR3, as DNA: TGTGCCAGCAGTTCCGCGGTGTCTAACTATGGCTACACCTTC.

The chain uses TRBV3-1 (or the pseudogene TRBV3-2) and TRBJ2-7; 8 bases are shared with TRBD2. CDR3 length: 16 residues. V dropped 4 bases and J dropped 0; count of bases not matched to a gene: 8. Per germline, CDR1 LGHDT and CDR2 YNNKEL (reference sequence). The CDR3 here is CASSPYGAGGSYEQYF. The CDR3 DNA is TGTGCCAGCAGCCCCTACGGCGCGGGAGGCTCCTACGAGCAGTACTTC.

V is TRBV6-5 and J is TRBJ1-4; D ambiguous. Germline values: CDR1 MNHEY, CDR2 SVGAGI. The CDR3 is 14 amino acids. V dropped 2 bases and J dropped 0 bases, with 4 bases sitting between them. In nucleotides, the CDR3 is TGTGCCAGCAGTTACGGAACAACTAATGAAAAACTGTTTTTT. It is translated as CASSYGTTNEKLFF.

The chain carries TRBV5-8 and TRBJ2-7; TRBD2 aligns across 7 bases. Germline V gene data show CDR1 as SGHTS and CDR2 as YDEGEE. CDR3 length: 12 residues. V trimming: 4 bases; J trimming: 6 bases; junction bases outside the gene matches: 4. The CDR3 sequence is CASSLRTSEQYF. The CDR3 coding sequence is TGTGCCAGCAGCCTTCGGACTAGCGAGCAGTACTTC. The whole variable domain, filled in from reference TRBV5-8 and TRBJ2-7, reads EAGVTQSPTHLIKTRGQQATLRCSPISGHTSVYWYQQALGLGLQFLLWYDEGEERNRGNFPPRFSGRQFPNYSSELNVNALELEDSALYLCASSLRTSEQYFGPGTRLTVT.

The rearrangement joins TRBV5-1 to TRBJ2-1; a weak D match, TRBD1 (6 bases). Per the germline V gene, CDR1 is SGHRS and CDR2 is YFSETQ. The CDR3 sequence is 15 residues long. V was shortened by 0 bases and J by 5 bases, with 12 bases between the two germline ends. CDR3 bases: TGCGCCAGCAGCTTGGACTCAGGGGTTAACAATGAGCAGTTCTTC. Its protein product is CASSLDSGVNNEQFF.

The chain employs TRBV7-3 and TRBJ1-1; D gene unclear. The CDR3 totals 13 residues. The V gene's germline CDR1 is SGHTA and CDR2 FQGTGA. Trimming took 3 bases from V and 1 from J, leaving 6 bases between them. CDR3 DNA sequence: TGTGCCAGCAGCTTTGGCGGGAACACTGAAGCTTTCTTT. Its protein is CASSFGGNTEAFF.

The chain links TRBV10-1 to TRBJ2-7; possibly TRBD2 for D (5 bases). Between the trimmed V and J ends, which lost 3 bases and 7 bases, there was a span of 16 bases. The CDR3 is made up of 14 amino acids. Germline V CDR1 and CDR2: WNHNN, SYGVQD (reference sequence). This chain's CDR3 is CASSDEGSSLEQYF. In DNA form, the CDR3 reads TGCGCCAGCAGTGATGAGGGATCTAGCCTGGAGCAGTACTTC.

V and J are TRBV11-3 and TRBJ2-1, with no clear D. This CDR3 is built from 14 residues. The V end lost 0 bases, the J end lost 2 bases, and 5 bases lay between the germline ends. Germline CDR1 SGHNT, CDR2 YENEEA. CDR3 DNA: TGTGCCAGCAGCTTAGATCACACCTACAATGAGCAGTTCTTC. Translated, it gives CASSLDHTYNEQFF. Using reference TRBV11-3 and TRBJ2-1 for the parts outside the CDR3, the full variable domain is EAGVVQSPRYKIIEKKQPVAFWCNPISGHNTLYWYLQNLGQGPELLIRYENEEAVDDSQLPKDRFSAERLKGVDSTLKIQPAELGDSAVYLCASSLDHTYNEQFFGPGTRLTVL.

V and J are TRBV2 and TRBJ2-1; D is perhaps TRBD2 (5 bases). The CDR3 runs to 13 residues. Germline V lookup: CDR1 SNHLY, CDR2 FYNNEI. Trimming removed 7 bases from V and 4 bases from J, with 11 bases in between. Here the CDR3 reads CASTSTTYNEQFF. The CDR3 DNA reads TGTGCCAGCACCTCGACTACTTACAATGAGCAGTTCTTC.

Relative to its sample, this clone is medium-sized. The CDR3 DNA sequence: TGTGCCAGCAGCCAGGATTTCGCGGGGGCCTACGAGCAGTACTTC. Translation gives CASSQDFAGAYEQYF. V gene TRBV4-2 combines with J gene TRBJ2-7; TRBD2 matches at 7 bases. J gave up 2 bases and V 3 bases, and 7 bases lay outside the gene matches. The germline gives CDR1 LGHNA, CDR2 YNFKEQ. This CDR3 comprises 15 residues.